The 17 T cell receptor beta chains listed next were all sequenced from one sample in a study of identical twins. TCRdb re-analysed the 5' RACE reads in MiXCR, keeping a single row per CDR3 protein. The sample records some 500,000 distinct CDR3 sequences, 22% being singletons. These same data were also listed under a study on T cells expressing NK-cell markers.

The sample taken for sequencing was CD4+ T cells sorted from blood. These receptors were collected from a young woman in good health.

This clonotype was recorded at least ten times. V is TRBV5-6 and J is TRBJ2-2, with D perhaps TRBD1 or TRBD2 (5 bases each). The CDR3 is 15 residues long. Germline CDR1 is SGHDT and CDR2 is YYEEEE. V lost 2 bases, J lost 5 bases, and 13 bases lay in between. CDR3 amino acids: CASSFPGRWTGELFF. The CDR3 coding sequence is TGTGCCAGCAGCTTCCCGGGGCGCTGGACCGGGGAGCTGTTTTTT.

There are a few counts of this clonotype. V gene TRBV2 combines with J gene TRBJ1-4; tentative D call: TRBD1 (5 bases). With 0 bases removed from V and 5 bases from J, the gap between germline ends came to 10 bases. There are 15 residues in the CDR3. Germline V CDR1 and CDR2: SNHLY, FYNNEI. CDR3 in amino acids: CASSEAPKGNEKLFF. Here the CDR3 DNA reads TGTGCCAGCAGTGAAGCGCCCAAGGGGAATGAAAAACTGTTTTTT.

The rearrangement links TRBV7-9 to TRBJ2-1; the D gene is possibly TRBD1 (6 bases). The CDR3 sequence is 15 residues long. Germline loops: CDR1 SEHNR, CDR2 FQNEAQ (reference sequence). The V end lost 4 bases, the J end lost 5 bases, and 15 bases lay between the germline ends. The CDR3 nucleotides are TGTGCCAGCAGCTCGACAGGACGGTTCGACAATGAGCAGTTCTTC. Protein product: CASSSTGRFDNEQFF. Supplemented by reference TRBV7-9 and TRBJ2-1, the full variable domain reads DTGVSQNPRHKITKRGQNVTFRCDPISEHNRLYWYRQTLGQGPEFLTYFQNEAQLEKSRLLSDRFSAERPKGSFSTLEIQRTEQGDSAMYLCASSSTGRFDNEQFFGPGTRLTVL.

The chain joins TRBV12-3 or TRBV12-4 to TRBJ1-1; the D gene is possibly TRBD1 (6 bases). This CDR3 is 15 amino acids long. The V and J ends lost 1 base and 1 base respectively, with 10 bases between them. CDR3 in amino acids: CASSLGQAQNTEAFF. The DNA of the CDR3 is TGTGCCAGCAGTTTAGGACAGGCGCAGAACACTGAAGCTTTCTTT.

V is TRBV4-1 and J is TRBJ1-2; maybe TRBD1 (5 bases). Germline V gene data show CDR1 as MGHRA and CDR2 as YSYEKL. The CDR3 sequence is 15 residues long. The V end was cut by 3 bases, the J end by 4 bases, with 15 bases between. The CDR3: CASSQGLGLSYGYTF. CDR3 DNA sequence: TGCGCCAGCAGCCAGGGCTTGGGACTGTCCTATGGCTACACCTTC.

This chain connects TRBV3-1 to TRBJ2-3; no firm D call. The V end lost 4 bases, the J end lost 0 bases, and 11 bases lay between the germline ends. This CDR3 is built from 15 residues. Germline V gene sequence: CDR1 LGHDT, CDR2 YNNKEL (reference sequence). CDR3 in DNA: TGTGCCAGCAGCCCCAACATAGCTAGCACAGATACGCAGTATTTT. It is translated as CASSPNIASTDTQYF.

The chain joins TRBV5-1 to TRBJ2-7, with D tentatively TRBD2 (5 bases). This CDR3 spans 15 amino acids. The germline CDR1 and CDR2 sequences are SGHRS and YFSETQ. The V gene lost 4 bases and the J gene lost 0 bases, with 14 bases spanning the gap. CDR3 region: CASSPLAQSSYEQYF. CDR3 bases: TGCGCCAGCAGCCCTTTAGCGCAGAGCTCCTACGAGCAGTACTTC.

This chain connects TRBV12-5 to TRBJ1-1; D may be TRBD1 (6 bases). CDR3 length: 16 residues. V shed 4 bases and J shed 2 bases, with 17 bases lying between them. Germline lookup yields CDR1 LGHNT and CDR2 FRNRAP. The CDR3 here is CASGYAPGAGNTEAFF. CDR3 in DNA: TGTGCTAGTGGTTATGCCCCGGGGGCAGGAAACACTGAAGCTTTCTTT.

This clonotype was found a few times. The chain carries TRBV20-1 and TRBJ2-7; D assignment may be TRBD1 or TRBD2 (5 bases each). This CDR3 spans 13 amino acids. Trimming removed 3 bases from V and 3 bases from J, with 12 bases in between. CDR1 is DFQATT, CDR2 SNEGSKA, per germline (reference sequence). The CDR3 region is CSASRGPHYEQYF. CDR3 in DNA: TGCAGTGCTAGTAGGGGACCCCACTACGAGCAGTACTTC.

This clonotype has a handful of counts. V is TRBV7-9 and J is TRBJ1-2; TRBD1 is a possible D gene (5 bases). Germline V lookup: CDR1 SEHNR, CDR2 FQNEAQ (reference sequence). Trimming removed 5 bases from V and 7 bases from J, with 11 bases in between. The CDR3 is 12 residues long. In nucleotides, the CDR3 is TGTGCCAGCAGCGAGACAGCCCTTGGCTACACCTTC. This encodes CASSETALGYTF.

CDR3 nucleotides: TGCGCCAGCAGCAGACTATCAACTAATGAAAAACTGTTTTTT. Amino acids: CASSRLSTNEKLFF. V and J are TRBV5-1 and TRBJ1-4; unclear D gene. This CDR3 comprises 14 residues. Trimming removed 4 bases from V and 0 bases from J, with 7 bases in between. Germline CDR1 and CDR2: SGHRS and YFSETQ.

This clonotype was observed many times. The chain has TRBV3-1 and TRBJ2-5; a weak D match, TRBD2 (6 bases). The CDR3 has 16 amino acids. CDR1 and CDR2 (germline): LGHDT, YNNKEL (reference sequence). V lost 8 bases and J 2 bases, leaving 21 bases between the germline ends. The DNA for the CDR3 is TGTGCCAGCCGCGAAAACCCAGTGACTAGACAAGAGACCCAGTACTTC. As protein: CASRENPVTRQETQYF.

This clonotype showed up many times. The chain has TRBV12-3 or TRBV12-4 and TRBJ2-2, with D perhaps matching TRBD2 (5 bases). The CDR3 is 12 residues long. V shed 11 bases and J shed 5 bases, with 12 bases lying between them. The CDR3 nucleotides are TGTGCCGGAGGAGGCCATACCGGGGAGCTGTTTTTT. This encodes CAGGGHTGELFF.

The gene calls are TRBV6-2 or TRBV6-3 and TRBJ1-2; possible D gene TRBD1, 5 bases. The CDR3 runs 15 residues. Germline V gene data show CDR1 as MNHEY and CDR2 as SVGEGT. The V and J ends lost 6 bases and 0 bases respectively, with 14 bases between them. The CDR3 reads CASRFPGTANYGYTF. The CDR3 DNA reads TGTGCCAGCAGATTCCCCGGGACGGCTAACTATGGCTACACCTTC.

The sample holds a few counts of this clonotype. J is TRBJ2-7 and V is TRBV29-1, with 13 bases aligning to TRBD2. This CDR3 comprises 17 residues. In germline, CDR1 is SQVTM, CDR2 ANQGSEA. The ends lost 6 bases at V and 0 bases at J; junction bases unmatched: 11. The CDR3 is CSVRGLAGDMGSYEQYF. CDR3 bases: TGCAGCGTCCGAGGACTAGCGGGAGATATGGGCTCCTACGAGCAGTACTTC.

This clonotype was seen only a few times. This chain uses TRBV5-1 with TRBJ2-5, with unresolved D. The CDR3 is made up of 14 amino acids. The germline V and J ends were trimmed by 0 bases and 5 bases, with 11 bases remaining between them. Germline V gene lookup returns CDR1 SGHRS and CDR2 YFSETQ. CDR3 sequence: CASSLGLGLETQYF. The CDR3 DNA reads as TGCGCCAGCAGCTTGGGTTTAGGATTGGAGACCCAGTACTTC.

CDR3 bases: TGCAGTCCCAGCACAGATACGCAGTATTTT. Protein sequence: CSPSTDTQYF. V gene TRBV20-1 combines with J gene TRBJ2-3; D gene unclear. This CDR3 has 10 residues. V gave up 8 bases and J gave up 0 bases, with 3 bases separating them. Germline assignment: CDR1 DFQATT and CDR2 SNEGSKA (reference sequence).